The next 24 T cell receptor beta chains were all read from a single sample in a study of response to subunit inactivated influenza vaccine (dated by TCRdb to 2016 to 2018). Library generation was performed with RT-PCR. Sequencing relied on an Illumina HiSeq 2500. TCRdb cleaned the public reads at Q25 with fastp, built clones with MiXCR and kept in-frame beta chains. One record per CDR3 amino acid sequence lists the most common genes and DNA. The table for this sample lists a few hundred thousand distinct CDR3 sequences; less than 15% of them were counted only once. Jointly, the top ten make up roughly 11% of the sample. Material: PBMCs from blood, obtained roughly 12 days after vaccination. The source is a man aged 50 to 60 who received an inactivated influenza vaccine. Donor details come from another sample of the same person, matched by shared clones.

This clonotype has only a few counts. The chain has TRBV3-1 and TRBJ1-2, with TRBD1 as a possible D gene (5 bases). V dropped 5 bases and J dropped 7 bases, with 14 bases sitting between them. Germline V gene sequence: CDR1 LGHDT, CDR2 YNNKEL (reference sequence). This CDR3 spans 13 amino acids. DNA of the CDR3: TGTGCCAGCAGCGGTCAGGGTCCAACTGGCTACACCTTC. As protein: CASSGQGPTGYTF.

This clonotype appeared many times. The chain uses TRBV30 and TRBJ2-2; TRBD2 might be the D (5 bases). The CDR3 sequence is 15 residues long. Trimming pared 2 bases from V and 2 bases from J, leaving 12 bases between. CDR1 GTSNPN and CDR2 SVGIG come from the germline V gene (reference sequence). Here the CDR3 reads CAWSSLAINTGELFF. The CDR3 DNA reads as TGTGCCTGGAGTAGCCTAGCAATAAACACCGGGGAGCTGTTTTTT.

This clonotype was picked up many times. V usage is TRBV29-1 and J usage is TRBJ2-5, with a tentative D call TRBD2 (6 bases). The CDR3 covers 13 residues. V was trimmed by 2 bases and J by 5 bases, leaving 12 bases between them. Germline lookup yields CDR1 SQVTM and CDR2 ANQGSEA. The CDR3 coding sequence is TGCAGCGTTGAACGGGACTTCTCGGAGACCCAGTACTTC. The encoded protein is CSVERDFSETQYF.

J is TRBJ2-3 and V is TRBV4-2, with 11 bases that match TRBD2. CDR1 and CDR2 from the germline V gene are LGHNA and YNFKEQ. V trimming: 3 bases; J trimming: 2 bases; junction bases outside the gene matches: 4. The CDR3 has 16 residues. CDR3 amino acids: CASSHGTSGNTDTQYF. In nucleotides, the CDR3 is TGTGCCAGCAGCCACGGGACTAGCGGAAACACAGATACGCAGTATTTT.

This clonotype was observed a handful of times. The CDR3, as DNA: TGCGCCAGCAGCTCCCCCCCCGGGGCGGGGGGGCCCAATGAGCAGTTCTTC. This gives the protein CASSSPPGAGGPNEQFF. This chain connects TRBV5-1 to TRBJ2-1; 9 bases line up with TRBD2. Germline CDR1 reads SGHRS; CDR2 reads YFSETQ. J lost 6 bases, V lost 3 bases, and 13 bases had no gene match. The CDR3 extends over 17 amino acids.

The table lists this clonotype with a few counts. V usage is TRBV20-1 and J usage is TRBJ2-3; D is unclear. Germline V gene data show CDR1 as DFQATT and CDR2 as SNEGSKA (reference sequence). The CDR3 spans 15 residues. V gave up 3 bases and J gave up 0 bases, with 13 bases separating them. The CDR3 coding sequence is TGCAGTGCTAGGAACGCGGCCTCTAGCACAGATACGCAGTATTTT. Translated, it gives CSARNAASSTDTQYF.

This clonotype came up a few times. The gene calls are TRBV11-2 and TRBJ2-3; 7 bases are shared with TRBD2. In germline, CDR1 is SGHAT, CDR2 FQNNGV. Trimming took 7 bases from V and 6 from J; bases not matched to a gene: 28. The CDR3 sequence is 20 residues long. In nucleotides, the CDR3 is TGTGCCAGCAACCTCGACCCCGACAGCCCATCTCGGGAGGATCTCGATACGCAGTATTTT. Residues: CASNLDPDSPSREDLDTQYF.

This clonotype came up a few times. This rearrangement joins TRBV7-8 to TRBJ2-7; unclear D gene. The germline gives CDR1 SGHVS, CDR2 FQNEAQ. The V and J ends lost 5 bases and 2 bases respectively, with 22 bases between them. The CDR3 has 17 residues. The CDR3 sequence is CASSPRRVQSNPYEQYF. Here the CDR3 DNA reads TGTGCCAGCAGCCCGCGACGGGTACAGTCAAACCCCTACGAGCAGTACTTC.

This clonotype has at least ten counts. The DNA of the CDR3 is TGCAGGTCGATCAGGGGGAACACTGAAGCTTTCTTT. Protein sequence: CRSIRGNTEAFF. The rearrangement links TRBV20-1 to TRBJ1-1, with D perhaps TRBD1 (6 bases). From germline, CDR1 is DFQATT and CDR2 SNEGSKA (reference sequence). This CDR3 is 12 amino acids long.

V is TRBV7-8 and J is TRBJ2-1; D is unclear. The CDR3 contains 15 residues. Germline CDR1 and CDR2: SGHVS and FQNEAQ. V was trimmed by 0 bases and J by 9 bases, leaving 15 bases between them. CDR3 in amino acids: CASSLASGMTGEQFF. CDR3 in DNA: TGTGCCAGCAGCTTAGCGAGTGGTATGACTGGTGAGCAGTTCTTC.

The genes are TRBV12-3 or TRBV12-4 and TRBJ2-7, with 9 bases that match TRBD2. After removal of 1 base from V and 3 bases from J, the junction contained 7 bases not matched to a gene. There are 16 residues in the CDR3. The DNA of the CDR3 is TGTGCCAGCAGTTTAGAGGGGGCTAGCGGGGTCTACGAGCAGTACTTC. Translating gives CASSLEGASGVYEQYF.

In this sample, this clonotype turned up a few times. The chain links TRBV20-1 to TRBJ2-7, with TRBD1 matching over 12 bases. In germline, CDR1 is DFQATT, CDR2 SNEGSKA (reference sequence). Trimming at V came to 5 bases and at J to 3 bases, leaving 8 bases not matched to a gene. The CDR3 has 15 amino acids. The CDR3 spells CSAARRDRGLYEQYF. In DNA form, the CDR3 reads TGCAGTGCTGCACGCCGGGACAGGGGGCTCTACGAGCAGTACTTC.

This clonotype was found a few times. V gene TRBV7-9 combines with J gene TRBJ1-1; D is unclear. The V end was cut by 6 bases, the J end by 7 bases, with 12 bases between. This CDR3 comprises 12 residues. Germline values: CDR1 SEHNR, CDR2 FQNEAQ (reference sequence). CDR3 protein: CASRKPPGEAFF. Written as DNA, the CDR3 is TGTGCCAGCAGGAAACCCCCGGGTGAAGCTTTCTTT.

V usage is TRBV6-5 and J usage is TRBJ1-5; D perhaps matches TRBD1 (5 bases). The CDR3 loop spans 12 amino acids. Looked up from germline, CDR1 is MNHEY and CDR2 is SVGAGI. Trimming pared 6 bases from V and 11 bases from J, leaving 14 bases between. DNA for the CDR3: TGTGCCAGCAGAGGGACGGATCTTTCCCAGCATTTT. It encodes CASRGTDLSQHF.

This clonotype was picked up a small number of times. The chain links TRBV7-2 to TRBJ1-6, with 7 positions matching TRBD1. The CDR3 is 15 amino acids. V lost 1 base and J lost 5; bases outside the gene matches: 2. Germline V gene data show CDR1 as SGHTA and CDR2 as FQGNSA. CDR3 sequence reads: CASSLDGTDNSPLHF. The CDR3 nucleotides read TGTGCCAGCAGCTTAGATGGGACAGATAATTCACCCCTCCACTTT.

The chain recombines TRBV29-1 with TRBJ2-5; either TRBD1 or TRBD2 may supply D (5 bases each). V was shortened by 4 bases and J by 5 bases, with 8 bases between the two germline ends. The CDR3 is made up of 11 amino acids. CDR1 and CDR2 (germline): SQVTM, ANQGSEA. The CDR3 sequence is CSVGRGETQYF. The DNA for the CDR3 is TGCAGCGTTGGACGGGGCGAGACCCAGTACTTC.

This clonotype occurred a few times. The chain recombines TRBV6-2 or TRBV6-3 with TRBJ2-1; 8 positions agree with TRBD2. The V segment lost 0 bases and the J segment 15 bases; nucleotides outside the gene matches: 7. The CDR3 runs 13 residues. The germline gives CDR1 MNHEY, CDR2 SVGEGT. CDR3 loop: CASSYSTAGASFF. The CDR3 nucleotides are TGTGCCAGCAGTTACTCCACAGCGGGAGCGTCGTTCTTC.

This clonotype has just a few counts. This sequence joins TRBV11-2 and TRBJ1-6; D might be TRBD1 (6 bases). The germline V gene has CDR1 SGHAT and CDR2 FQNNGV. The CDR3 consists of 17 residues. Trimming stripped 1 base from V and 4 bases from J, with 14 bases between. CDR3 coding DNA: TGTGCCAGCAGCTTAGCCGCCGGGACACCTTATAATTCACCCCTCCACTTT. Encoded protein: CASSLAAGTPYNSPLHF.

The CDR3: CASSLVKGVEAFF. DNA of the CDR3: TGTGCCAGCAGCTTAGTGAAGGGGGTTGAAGCTTTCTTT. The J gene is TRBJ1-1, the V gene TRBV7-2; D might be TRBD1 (6 bases). CDR3 size: 13 residues. V was shortened by 1 base and J by 7 bases, with 10 bases between the two germline ends. The germline CDR1 and CDR2 sequences are SGHTA and FQGNSA. The entire variable domain, with the rest obtained from reference TRBV7-2 and TRBJ1-1, is as follows: GAGVSQSPSNKVTEKGKDVELRCDPISGHTALYWYRQSLGQGLEFLIYFQGNSAPDKSGLPSDRFSAERTGGSVSTLTIQRTQQEDSAVYLCASSLVKGVEAFFGQGTRLTVV.

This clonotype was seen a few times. The CDR3 coding sequence is TGTGCCAGCAGCGCCCGACTCACCGCCACCCACACCGGGGAGCTGTTTTTT. Protein product: CASSARLTATHTGELFF. J is TRBJ2-2 and V is TRBV9; unclear D gene. V lost 3 bases and J 3 bases, leaving 18 bases between the germline ends. The CDR3 extends over 17 amino acids. The germline V gene encodes CDR1 SGDLS and CDR2 YYNGEE.

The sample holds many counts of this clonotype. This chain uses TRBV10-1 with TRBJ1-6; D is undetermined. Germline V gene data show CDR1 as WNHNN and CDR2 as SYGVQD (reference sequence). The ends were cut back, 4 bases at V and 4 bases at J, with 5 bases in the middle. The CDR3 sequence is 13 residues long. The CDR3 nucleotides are TGCGCCAGCAGTGCTGGGTATAATTCACCCCTCCACTTT. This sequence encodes CASSAGYNSPLHF.

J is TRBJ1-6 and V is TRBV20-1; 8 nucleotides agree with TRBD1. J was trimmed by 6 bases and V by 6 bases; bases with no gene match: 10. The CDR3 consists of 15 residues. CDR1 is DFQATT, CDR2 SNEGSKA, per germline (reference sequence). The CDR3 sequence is CSALGQDLINSPLHF. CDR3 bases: TGCAGTGCCCTGGGACAGGACCTGATTAATTCACCCCTCCACTTT.

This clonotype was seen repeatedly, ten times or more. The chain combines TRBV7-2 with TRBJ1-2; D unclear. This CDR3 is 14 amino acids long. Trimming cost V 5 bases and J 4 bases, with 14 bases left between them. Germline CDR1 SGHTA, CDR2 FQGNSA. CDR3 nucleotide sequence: TGTGCCAGCAGCCCCCGCGGAAGGACCTATGGCTACACCTTC. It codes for CASSPRGRTYGYTF. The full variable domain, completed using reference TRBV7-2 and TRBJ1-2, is GAGVSQSPSNKVTEKGKDVELRCDPISGHTALYWYRQSLGQGLEFLIYFQGNSAPDKSGLPSDRFSAERTGGSVSTLTIQRTQQEDSAVYLCASSPRGRTYGYTFGSGTRLTVV.

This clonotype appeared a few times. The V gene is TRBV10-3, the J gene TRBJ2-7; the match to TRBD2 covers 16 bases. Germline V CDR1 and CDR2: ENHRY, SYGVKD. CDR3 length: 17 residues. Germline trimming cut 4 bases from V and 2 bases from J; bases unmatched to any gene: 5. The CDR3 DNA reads TGTGCCATCAGTGGGGGACTAGCGGGGGGGTCCCCCTACGAGCAGTACTTC. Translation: CAISGGLAGGSPYEQYF.